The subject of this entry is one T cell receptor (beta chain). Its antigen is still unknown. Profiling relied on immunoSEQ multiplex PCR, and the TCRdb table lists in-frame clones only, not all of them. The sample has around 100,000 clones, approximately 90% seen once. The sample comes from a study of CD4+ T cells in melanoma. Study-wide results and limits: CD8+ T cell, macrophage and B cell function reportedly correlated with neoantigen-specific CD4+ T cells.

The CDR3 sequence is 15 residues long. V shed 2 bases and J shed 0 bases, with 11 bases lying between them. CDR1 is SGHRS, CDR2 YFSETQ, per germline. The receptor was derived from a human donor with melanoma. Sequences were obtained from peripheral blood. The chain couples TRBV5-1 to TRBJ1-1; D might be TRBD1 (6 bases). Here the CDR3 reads CASSFRGPLNTEAFF. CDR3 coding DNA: TGCGCCAGCAGCTTCCGGGGGCCGTTGAACACTGAAGCTTTCTTT.